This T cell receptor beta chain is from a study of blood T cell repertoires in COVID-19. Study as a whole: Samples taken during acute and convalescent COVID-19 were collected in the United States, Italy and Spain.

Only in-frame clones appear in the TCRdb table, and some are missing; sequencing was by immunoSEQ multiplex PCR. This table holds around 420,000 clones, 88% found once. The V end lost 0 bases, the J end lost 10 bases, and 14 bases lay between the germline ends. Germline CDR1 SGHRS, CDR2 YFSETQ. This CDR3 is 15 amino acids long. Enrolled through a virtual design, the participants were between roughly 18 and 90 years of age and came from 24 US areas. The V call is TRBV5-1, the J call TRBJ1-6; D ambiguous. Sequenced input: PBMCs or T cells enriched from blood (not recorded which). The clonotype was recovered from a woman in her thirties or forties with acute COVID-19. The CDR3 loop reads CASSLAGLVRSPLHF. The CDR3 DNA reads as TGCGCCAGCAGCTTGGCCGGCCTCGTGCGGTCACCCCTCCACTTT.